This TCR beta chain was recorded in a study of OX40 agonist ivuxolimab in advanced cancers. Across the study: Subjects had a mean age of approximately 60 years, with a range of roughly 20 to 79; less than 90% were male.

This clone was seen once. Sequencing used immunoSEQ multiplex PCR; TCRdb keeps in-frame clones, though not all of them. The sample holds roughly 41,000 clones, about 88% seen once. Autoimmune disease history or systemic immunosuppression led to patient exclusion. In germline, CDR1 is LNHDA, CDR2 SQIVND (reference sequence). The length of the CDR3 is 12 residues. Trimming removed 6 bases from V and 5 bases from J, with 10 bases in between. This clonotype was sampled from an adult with an advanced solid tumor such as melanoma, head and neck, liver or kidney cancer. V gene TRBV19 combines with J gene TRBJ1-2; D is uncertain. The sequences come from CD4+ or CD8+ T cells sorted from blood, collected in a trial of the OX40 agonist ivuxolimab. The DNA of the CDR3 is TGTGCCAGTAGCCCGGCCCCATATGGCTACACCTTC. This encodes CASSPAPYGYTF.